The text below deals with one T cell receptor beta chain. This entry is derived from a study of preoperative IRX-2 immunotherapy in early breast cancer. Method: immunoSEQ multiplex PCR; TCRdb's copy keeps in-frame clones and lacks some. The table shows approximately 100,000 clones, with around 86% occurring only once. This CDR3 contains 17 residues. V gave up 5 bases and J gave up 4 bases; unmatched junction bases: 10. Per germline, CDR1 MNHGY and CDR2 SAAAGT. The treatment is: preoperative locoregional IRX-2 cytokine immunotherapy. This phase Ib study tested locoregional IRX-2 cytokine immunotherapy given before surgery.

The sequencing here drew on tumor tissue, taken after IRX-2 immunotherapy. The origin of this receptor is a human donor with breast cancer. V and J are TRBV6-8 and TRBJ1-4, with TRBD1 identical over 10 bases. Written as DNA, the CDR3 is TGTGCCAGCAGTGACCTTACCAGGGACAGGGGTAATGAAAAACTGTTTTTT. Its translation: CASSDLTRDRGNEKLFF.